These 19 T cell receptor beta chains came from one sample sequenced in a study of read filtering for tumor transcriptome and immune sequencing. From approximately 400 ng of RNA, a library with molecular barcoded alpha/delta and beta/gamma adaptors was made. TCRdb passed the reads through MiXCR, listing each CDR3 protein once. The top ten clones hold about 26% of a sample with around 40,000 distinct CDR3 sequences, roughly 15% of them seen once. Sequenced: a population of CD138-negative cells sorted from bone marrow. These receptors originate from a donor older than 35 with multiple myeloma.

In its sample, this clonotype was seen many times. This chain uses TRBV12-3 or TRBV12-4 with TRBJ2-5, with D tentatively TRBD2 (6 bases). V was shortened by 6 bases and J by 3 bases, with 11 bases between the two germline ends. The CDR3 runs 13 residues. CDR3 protein: CASRRRAKETQYF. In DNA, the CDR3 is TGTGCCAGCAGACGGAGGGCGAAAGAGACCCAGTACTTC.

Many counts were recorded for this clonotype. This sequence joins TRBV5-1 and TRBJ2-5, with 8 bases lining up with TRBD1. J gave up 5 bases and V 1 base, and 10 bases lay outside the gene matches. There are 16 residues in the CDR3. Germline V gene data show CDR1 as SGHRS and CDR2 as YFSETQ. For the CDR3, the DNA is TGCGCCAGCAGCTTGAATGGACAGGGTCAAGGGGAGACCCAGTACTTC. Its translation: CASSLNGQGQGETQYF.

Comments on this clonotype: A far larger clone is one base from this, pointing to a likely read error. The chain employs TRBV7-2 and TRBJ2-1; D possibly corresponds to TRBD2 (5 bases). This CDR3 comprises 12 residues. Looked up from germline, CDR1 is SGHTA and CDR2 is FQGNSA. CDR3 nucleotide sequence: TGTGCCAGCAGCCCTGGAGGCAATGAGGAGTTCTTC. It encodes CASSPGGNEEFF.

Only a few counts were recorded for this clonotype. Being one base from a much bigger clone, this may be a read error. The V and J genes are TRBV29-1 and TRBJ2-3; D might be TRBD1 (5 bases). The germline V and J ends were trimmed by 1 base and 4 bases, with 12 bases remaining between them. The V gene's germline CDR1 is SQVTM and CDR2 ANQGSEA. The CDR3 runs to 14 residues. The chain's CDR3 is CSVEGLAGSDTQYF. In DNA, the CDR3 is TGCAGCGTTGAAGGTCTGGCAGGGTCAGATACGCAGTATTTT.

This clonotype was seen at least ten times. The chain combines TRBV6-2 or TRBV6-3 with TRBJ2-4, with 9 bases matching TRBD2. Losses at the gene ends were 3 bases for V and 0 bases for J; bases not matched to a gene: 6. Germline assignment: CDR1 MNHEY and CDR2 SVGEGT. This CDR3 has 17 amino acids. This chain's CDR3 is CASSYTTSGKAKNIQYF. The CDR3 DNA follows: TGTGCCAGCAGTTATACGACTAGCGGAAAAGCCAAAAACATTCAGTACTTC.

This clonotype was counted ten times or more. This sequence joins TRBV23-1 and TRBJ2-3; either TRBD1 or TRBD2 may fit D (5 bases each). TRBV23-1 is an open reading frame whose function is uncertain. The CDR3 is made up of 16 amino acids. V was cut by 4 bases and J by 4 bases, with 18 bases left in between. CDR3 nucleotides: TGCGCCAGCAGTCCATGGCGGGCAGGGCCCCCAGATACGCAGTATTTT. Residues: CASSPWRAGPPDTQYF.

Worth noting for this clonotype: The germline gene is not matched at one end of the junction; a read error may be the cause. V usage is TRBV11-3 and J usage is TRBJ1-5; no clear D gene. This CDR3 spans 13 amino acids. Per germline, CDR1 SGHNT and CDR2 YENEEA. This chain's CDR3 is CASSYAPNRPQHF. As DNA, the CDR3 is TGTGCCAGCAGCTATGCCCCCAATCGGCCCCAGCATTTT.

CDR3 sequence (DNA): TGTGCCAGCACCTATCGGACTAGCGGGACCTACGAGCAGTACTTC. This sequence encodes CASTYRTSGTYEQYF. The rearrangement uses TRBV5-5 and TRBJ2-7, with 12 bases aligning to TRBD2. Germline CDR1 and CDR2: SGHKS and YYEKEE (reference sequence). The CDR3 runs to 15 residues. Unmatched junction bases numbered 6, after V lost 6 bases and J lost 2 bases.

This clonotype has at least ten counts. CDR3 nucleotide sequence: TGCAGTGCTAGGGGACGTACAAGCTCTGGGGCCAACGTCCTGACTTTC. It codes for CSARGRTSSGANVLTF. V gene TRBV20-1 combines with J gene TRBJ2-6; the D gene could be TRBD1 or TRBD2 (5 bases each). CDR3 length: 16 amino acids. V lost 3 bases to trimming and J lost 0 bases, with 12 bases between them. Germline values: CDR1 DFQATT, CDR2 SNEGSKA (reference sequence).

Ten or more counts support this clonotype. The chain joins TRBV12-3 or TRBV12-4 to TRBJ1-1, with TRBD1 matching 9 bases. The CDR3 runs 13 residues. The V and J ends lost 6 bases and 7 bases, in that order; junction bases with no gene match: 6. CDR3 in DNA: TGTGCCAGCAGAGGACAGGGGTTCGGTGAAGCTTTCTTT. Translating gives CASRGQGFGEAFF.

In this sample, this clonotype turned up many times. V usage is TRBV5-4 and J usage is TRBJ2-3; possibly TRBD2 for D (6 bases). The CDR3 extends over 14 amino acids. V was trimmed by 4 bases and J by 0 bases, leaving 9 bases between them. The germline V gene has CDR1 SGHNT and CDR2 YYREEE (reference sequence). In DNA form, the CDR3 reads TGTGCCAGCAGCACCGGGGGAAGCACAGATACGCAGTATTTT. Its translation: CASSTGGSTDTQYF.

The table lists this clonotype with many counts. The chain is built from TRBV20-1 and TRBJ1-5; unclear D gene. Germline lookup yields CDR1 DFQATT and CDR2 SNEGSKA (reference sequence). V was shortened by 0 bases and J by 4 bases, with 16 bases between the two germline ends. The CDR3 spans 16 residues. CDR3 DNA sequence: TGCAGTGCTAGAGATCTGGGGTCACGACCTAATCAGCCCCAGCATTTT. The encoded protein is CSARDLGSRPNQPQHF.

This clonotype has at least ten counts. The chain employs TRBV4-2 and TRBJ2-1; no reliable D call. Germline lookup yields CDR1 LGHNA and CDR2 YNFKEQ. CDR3 length: 15 residues. V was clipped by 0 bases and J by 0 bases, with 6 bases between them. CDR3 coding DNA: TGTGCCAGCAGCCAAGATTGGGGCTCCTACAATGAGCAGTTCTTC. This translates into CASSQDWGSYNEQFF.

This clonotype was counted many times. The J gene is TRBJ2-1, the V gene TRBV12-3 or TRBV12-4; 7 bases match TRBD2. This CDR3 is 12 amino acids long. Losses at the gene ends were 5 bases for V and 10 bases for J; bases not matched to a gene: 5. The CDR3 is CASSLPLAEQFF. CDR3 in DNA: TGTGCCAGCAGTCTCCCACTAGCGGAGCAGTTCTTC.

This clonotype was found many times. The rearrangement joins TRBV20-1 to TRBJ2-3, with a tentative D call TRBD2 (7 bases). Per the germline V gene, CDR1 is DFQATT and CDR2 is SNEGSKA (reference sequence). V was trimmed by 8 bases and J by 6 bases, leaving 18 bases between them. The CDR3 is 13 residues long. The CDR3 DNA follows: TGCAGTAGTCGTCGGGGGGCGGAGGATACGCAGTATTTT. It specifies CSSRRGAEDTQYF.

This clonotype was seen many times. The genes are TRBV23-1 and TRBJ2-1, with a tentative D call TRBD1 (6 bases). TRBV23-1 is marked as an open reading frame, function uncertain. Trimming took 4 bases from V and 4 from J, leaving 11 bases between them. CDR3 length: 14 amino acids. The CDR3 is CASSLGQTYNEQFF. The CDR3 DNA follows: TGCGCCAGCAGTCTTGGACAGACTTACAATGAGCAGTTCTTC.

This clonotype has a count of ten or more. V and J are TRBV14 and TRBJ2-3, with D uncertain. This CDR3 is built from 12 residues. CDR1 and CDR2 (germline): SGHDN, FVKESK. Trimming cost V 5 bases and J 2 bases, with 5 bases left between them. Here the CDR3 DNA reads TGTGCCAGCAGCATCTCCACAGATACGCAGTATTTT. As protein: CASSISTDTQYF.

This clonotype has at least ten counts. V is TRBV28 and J is TRBJ2-7; D may be TRBD1 or TRBD2 (5 bases each). V lost 4 bases and J 4 bases, leaving 20 bases between the germline ends. CDR3 length equals 16 residues. Looked up from germline, CDR1 is MDHEN and CDR2 is SYDVKM. The CDR3 here is CASSSPADGARYEQYF. The CDR3 region has the DNA TGTGCCAGCAGTTCTCCAGCCGACGGGGCCCGTTACGAGCAGTACTTC.

The J gene is TRBJ1-3, the V gene TRBV6-6; 8 bases are shared with TRBD1. The CDR3 consists of 14 residues. Trimming took 4 bases from V and 4 from J; bases not matched to a gene: 3. CDR1 MNHNY and CDR2 SVGAGI come from the germline V gene (reference sequence). CDR3 in amino acids: CASSSTGGGNTIYF. CDR3 in DNA: TGTGCCAGCAGTTCCACAGGGGGAGGAAACACCATATATTTT.